This T cell receptor beta chain was profiled in a study of T-cell memory formation after mild COVID-19. Study in general: TCR clusters were mostly donor specific.

The count of this clonotype is one. Its antigen is as yet unknown. TCRdb reprocessed the 5' RACE reads via MiXCR and lists one record per CDR3 protein. The sample contains 450,000 or so distinct CDR3 sequences, around 25% of which appear only once. The CDR3 length is 18 residues. CDR1 is SGHRS and CDR2 is YFSETQ in the germline V gene. V was trimmed by 4 bases and J by 1 base, leaving 20 bases between them. Notes on the study in general: CD4+ contracting clones were found mainly in CM and EM, and CD8+ ones in EMRA. Unconfirmed was the SARS-CoV-2 specificity of second-wave clones that peaked on day 37.

This sequence joins TRBV5-1 and TRBJ2-2; D could derive from TRBD1 or TRBD2 (6 bases each). Sequenced: PBMCs or a T cell subset sorted from them (not recorded which). This receptor was taken from an adult woman who had mild COVID-19 (a few samples of this study predate the infection). Cell type and time point are not known. CDR3 protein: CASSVGTIGLLNTGELFF. The CDR3 DNA reads TGCGCCAGCAGCGTTGGGACAATCGGACTATTGAACACCGGGGAGCTGTTTTTT.